The 20 T cell receptor beta chains listed next were all sequenced from one sample in a study of CD8 T cells in ankylosing spondylitis. TCRdb processed the 5' RACE reads anew with MiXCR; each CDR3 protein has one entry. There are about 240,000 distinct CDR3 sequences in the sample; 8% to 9.5% occur only once, and almost 7% lies in the top ten. The material sequenced was blood, either unsorted or a sorted T cell fraction (not recorded which). These receptors were obtained from a male donor with ankylosing spondylitis or in good health (not recorded which).

This clonotype was seen ten or more times. The chain uses TRBV6-2 or TRBV6-3 and TRBJ2-7; a possible D gene is TRBD2 (7 bases). CDR1 and CDR2 (germline): MNHEY, SVGEGT. V was pared by 4 bases and J by 3 bases, with 19 bases between. This CDR3 spans 16 amino acids. The CDR3 sequence: CASSSPSRGPVYEQYF. For the CDR3, the DNA is TGTGCCAGCAGTTCCCCTTCGCGGGGGCCAGTCTACGAGCAGTACTTC.

This clonotype came up a few times. This chain joins TRBV4-2 and TRBJ1-2; tentatively, D is TRBD1 (5 bases). The germline gives CDR1 LGHNA, CDR2 YNFKEQ. The CDR3 loop spans 17 amino acids. Trimming pared 0 bases from V and 6 bases from J, leaving 20 bases between. The chain's CDR3 is CASSQDQTAPLWDGYTF. In nucleotides, the CDR3 is TGTGCCAGCAGCCAAGACCAGACAGCCCCTTTATGGGATGGCTACACCTTC.

This clonotype was recorded at least ten times. This chain connects TRBV28 to TRBJ2-1; 12 bases match TRBD2. Germline V gene lookup returns CDR1 MDHEN and CDR2 SYDVKM. CDR3 length: 18 residues. Trimming at V came to 6 bases and at J to 1 base, leaving 10 bases not matched to a gene. The CDR3 sequence is CASSTPLTSGGSYNEQFF. The CDR3 DNA follows: TGTGCCAGCAGCACCCCTCTGACTAGCGGGGGATCCTACAATGAGCAGTTCTTC.

This clonotype has ten or more counts. The V gene is TRBV14, the J gene TRBJ2-1, with D tentatively TRBD2 (5 bases). The CDR3 consists of 12 residues. Germline V gene data show CDR1 as SGHDN and CDR2 as FVKESK. Trimming removed 1 base from V and 9 bases from J, with 7 bases in between. The DNA for the CDR3 is TGTGCCAGCAGCCAAGTTGCGGGTGAGCAGTTCTTC. It translates to CASSQVAGEQFF.

Many counts were recorded for this clonotype. The chain joins TRBV12-3 or TRBV12-4 to TRBJ1-1; D unclear. Trimming stripped 5 bases from V and 3 bases from J, with 10 bases between. The CDR3 is 13 amino acids. The CDR3 protein is CASSRGRYTEAFF. The CDR3 DNA reads TGTGCCAGCAGTAGAGGACGTTACACTGAAGCTTTCTTT.

The sample holds many counts of this clonotype. The V gene is TRBV29-1, the J gene TRBJ2-1; D unclear. The CDR3 totals 11 residues. Germline CDR1 and CDR2: SQVTM and ANQGSEA. With 6 bases removed from V and 6 bases from J, the gap between germline ends came to 9 bases. The CDR3 DNA reads TGCAGCGTCCCCACGCCCAATGAGCAGTTCTTC. Protein sequence: CSVPTPNEQFF.

The sample holds many counts of this clonotype. The chain uses TRBV12-3 or TRBV12-4 and TRBJ2-7; D gene unclear. The CDR3 contains 16 residues. The V end was cut by 1 base, the J end by 2 bases, with 15 bases between. The CDR3 region is CASSLDGGSRTYEQYF. The CDR3, as DNA: TGTGCCAGCAGTTTAGATGGTGGAAGCAGGACCTACGAGCAGTACTTC.

The chain employs TRBV3-1 and TRBJ2-2, with 10 bases fitting TRBD1. This CDR3 is 18 amino acids long. Looked up from germline, CDR1 is LGHDT and CDR2 is YNNKEL (reference sequence). The V gene end was trimmed by 10 bases and the J gene end by 4 bases; junction bases not matched to a gene: 18. CDR3 sequence: CAIRIYPGQGYSTGELFF. CDR3 nucleotide sequence: TGTGCCATCAGAATTTATCCGGGACAGGGGTATAGCACCGGGGAGCTGTTTTTT. Based on the CDR3 plus reference TRBV3-1 and TRBJ2-2, the full variable domain is DTAVSQTPKYLVTQMGNDKSIKCEQNLGHDTMYWYKQDSKKFLKIMFSYNNKELIINETVPNRFSPKSPDKAHLNLHINSLELGDSAVYFCAIRIYPGQGYSTGELFFGEGSRLTVL.

This clonotype was counted ten times or more. V and J are TRBV30 and TRBJ2-1, with D maybe TRBD1 (5 bases). The V and J ends lost 2 bases and 8 bases respectively, with 19 bases between them. Germline lookup yields CDR1 GTSNPN and CDR2 SVGIG (reference sequence). The CDR3 spans 15 residues. In DNA, the CDR3 is TGTGCCTGGAGTTCCCCCGGATTGGGGCTCTATGAGCAGTTCTTC. This encodes CAWSSPGLGLYEQFF.

This clonotype was counted at least ten times. The rearrangement uses TRBV7-9 and TRBJ2-1; D is perhaps TRBD2 (6 bases). The ends were cut back, 0 bases at V and 5 bases at J, with 11 bases in the middle. Per germline, CDR1 SEHNR and CDR2 FQNEAQ (reference sequence). CDR3 length: 15 residues. The CDR3 DNA is TGTGCCAGCAGCTTAGCGGGGGGAGCGCACAATGAGCAGTTCTTC. Its translation is CASSLAGGAHNEQFF.

There are many counts of this clonotype. This sequence joins TRBV5-6 and TRBJ2-1, with D tentatively TRBD2 (6 bases). CDR1 SGHDT and CDR2 YYEEEE come from the germline V gene. The CDR3 sequence is 17 residues long. Between the trimmed V and J ends, which lost 0 bases and 6 bases, there was a span of 19 bases. CDR3 nucleotide sequence: TGTGCCAGCAGCTTGGGCAGGGAGGTACCTTACAGCAATGAGCAGTTCTTC. Its translation is CASSLGREVPYSNEQFF.

V gene TRBV20-1 combines with J gene TRBJ2-3; perhaps D is TRBD1 or TRBD2 (6 bases each). Germline V gives CDR1 DFQATT, CDR2 SNEGSKA (reference sequence). This CDR3 has 13 amino acids. V was pared by 7 bases and J by 2 bases, with 13 bases between. CDR3 loop: CSVGRGLTDTQYF. The CDR3 nucleotides are TGCAGTGTCGGCCGGGGGCTCACAGATACGCAGTATTTT.

The gene calls are TRBV4-3 and TRBJ2-3; 16 nucleotides agree with TRBD2. The germline V gene has CDR1 LGHNA and CDR2 YSLEER. Trimming removed 4 bases from V and 5 bases from J; junction bases left unmatched: 15. This CDR3 comprises 20 residues. The CDR3 region has the DNA TGCGCCAGCAGCCGAAGTGGAGGTGGGACTAGCGGGGGGGCCGTAGATACGCAGTATTTT. The encoded protein is CASSRSGGGTSGGAVDTQYF.

This clonotype was recorded at least ten times. The rearrangement links TRBV20-1 to TRBJ2-4; D might be TRBD1 or TRBD2, each matching 6 bases. Germline lookup yields CDR1 DFQATT and CDR2 SNEGSKA (reference sequence). Trimming took 2 bases from V and 1 from J, leaving 12 bases between them. The CDR3 covers 15 residues. CDR3 bases: TGCAGTGCTAGAAGGGAGGACAGCGCCAAAAACATTCAGTACTTC. Amino acids: CSARREDSAKNIQYF.

This clonotype appeared many times. The V call is TRBV20-1, the J call TRBJ2-1, with TRBD2 matching over 10 bases. This CDR3 comprises 13 residues. Germline V lookup: CDR1 DFQATT, CDR2 SNEGSKA (reference sequence). V lost 5 bases to trimming and J lost 9 bases; unmatched junction nucleotides: 7. The CDR3 DNA sequence: TGCAGTGCTCATAGCGGGAGGAGGGGTGAGCAGTTCTTC. Residues: CSAHSGRRGEQFF.

This sequence joins TRBV6-5 and TRBJ2-5; 7 bases map to TRBD1. J gave up 2 bases and V 4 bases, and 4 bases lay outside the gene matches. Germline-derived CDR1 and CDR2 are MNHEY and SVGAGI. This CDR3 contains 14 residues. CDR3 protein: CASSSRTGQETQYF. CDR3 sequence (DNA): TGTGCCAGCAGTTCCCGGACAGGACAAGAGACCCAGTACTTC.

At least ten counts were recorded for this clonotype. The chain couples TRBV2 to TRBJ2-1, with D possibly matching TRBD2 (5 bases). CDR1 SNHLY and CDR2 FYNNEI come from the germline V gene. This CDR3 comprises 16 residues. V was pared by 8 bases and J by 10 bases, with 27 bases between. The CDR3 nucleotides are TGTGCCAGCTCGAGATCGGCCGGGGATCCAGATAGAGAGCAGTTCTTC. Translation gives CASSRSAGDPDREQFF.

This clonotype was found many times. The rearrangement joins TRBV2 to TRBJ1-2; TRBD1 might be the D (5 bases). Trimming pared 4 bases from V and 6 bases from J, leaving 9 bases between. The germline V gene has CDR1 SNHLY and CDR2 FYNNEI. This CDR3 comprises 12 residues. The CDR3 region is CASSGGWNGYTF. As DNA, the CDR3 is TGTGCCAGCAGTGGGGGGTGGAATGGCTACACCTTC.

This clonotype was seen many times. The chain employs TRBV20-1 and TRBJ2-5; D may be TRBD2 (5 bases). CDR1 DFQATT and CDR2 SNEGSKA come from the germline V gene (reference sequence). V dropped 3 bases and J dropped 4 bases, with 9 bases sitting between them. CDR3 length: 12 amino acids. CDR3 in amino acids: CSARRGGETQYF. CDR3 bases: TGCAGTGCTAGGAGAGGAGGAGAGACCCAGTACTTC.

The chain has TRBV20-1 and TRBJ2-1; 12 bases match TRBD2. V dropped 3 bases and J dropped 1; count of bases not matched to a gene: 4. CDR3 length: 16 residues. The germline gives CDR1 DFQATT, CDR2 SNEGSKA (reference sequence). CDR3 nucleotides: TGCAGTGCTAGTCTAGCGGGAGGGAGGTCCTACAATGAGCAGTTCTTC. Protein: CSASLAGGRSYNEQFF.